Listed below are T cell receptor beta chains from one sample, sequenced in a study of blood T cell repertoires in COVID-19. Using immunoSEQ multiplex PCR, the repertoire was profiled, and TCRdb retains in-frame clones only, with some absent. The sample records under 200,000 clones, roughly 80% being singletons. Sequencing used peripheral blood. These receptors all come from a woman aged 65 to 85 with COVID-19, enrolled during active disease. CDR3s include the opening cysteine and the closing phenylalanine or tryptophan. Fields, in order: CDR3 protein, V gene, J gene.

CDR3aa: CASSFPGLQAFF; v_gene: TRBV19; j_gene: TRBJ1-1
CDR3aa: CASSLGGGTDTQYF; v_gene: TRBV5-6; j_gene: TRBJ2-3
CDR3aa: CASSPSQGNYGYTF; v_gene: TRBV18; j_gene: TRBJ1-2
CDR3aa: CASSQQGARREQYF; v_gene: TRBV5-4; j_gene: TRBJ2-7
CDR3aa: CASSLGASGGRETQYF; v_gene: TRBV5-1; j_gene: TRBJ2-5
CDR3aa: CASSQDRLETGRLWDGYTF; v_gene: TRBV14; j_gene: TRBJ1-2
CDR3aa: CASSASSAGGLSSYNEQFF; v_gene: TRBV2; j_gene: TRBJ2-1
CDR3aa: CASSEIQGAGGNQPQHF; v_gene: TRBV6-1; j_gene: TRBJ1-5
CDR3aa: CASRGDPRGTQYF; v_gene: TRBV2; j_gene: TRBJ2-5
CDR3aa: CASSLRYTARGYTF; v_gene: TRBV5-8; j_gene: TRBJ1-2
CDR3aa: CAWSVGRGSTDTQYF; v_gene: TRBV30; j_gene: TRBJ2-3
CDR3aa: CASSLDSGSPYEQYF; v_gene: TRBV5-4; j_gene: TRBJ2-7
CDR3aa: CASSFNRPSYEQYF; v_gene: TRBV7-8; j_gene: TRBJ2-7
CDR3aa: CASSYGQGTGNTIYF; v_gene: TRBV6-6; j_gene: TRBJ1-3
CDR3aa: CAWGGGTGSRAGANVLTF; v_gene: TRBV30; j_gene: TRBJ2-6
CDR3aa: CAWTRGPKGYTF; v_gene: TRBV30; j_gene: TRBJ1-2
CDR3aa: CASSYYLAGVYEQYF; v_gene: TRBV6-5; j_gene: TRBJ2-7
CDR3aa: CASRRIGGGGTDTQYF; v_gene: TRBV4-1; j_gene: TRBJ2-3
CDR3aa: CASSINPGLAGYRTDTQYF; v_gene: TRBV5-6; j_gene: TRBJ2-3
CDR3aa: CASSFKTGGRAGDTQYF; v_gene: TRBV7-2; j_gene: TRBJ2-3
CDR3aa: CASSPAGPTANEKLFF; v_gene: TRBV4-1; j_gene: TRBJ1-4
CDR3aa: CASTIGGIVTGYTF; v_gene: TRBV2; j_gene: TRBJ1-2
CDR3aa: CASSSLGELFF; v_gene: TRBV28; j_gene: TRBJ2-2
CDR3aa: CASSQQAGGQGEQFF; v_gene: TRBV3-1/TRBV3-2; j_gene: TRBJ2-1
CDR3aa: CASSYRLAGVDTQYF; v_gene: TRBV6-2/TRBV6-3; j_gene: TRBJ2-3
CDR3aa: CASSRTENQPQHF; v_gene: TRBV6-5; j_gene: TRBJ1-5
CDR3aa: CASSLYSPPPGNTIYF; v_gene: TRBV2; j_gene: TRBJ1-3
CDR3aa: CASSLSGGGYGYTF; v_gene: TRBV27; j_gene: TRBJ1-2
CDR3aa: CASRLRAGQGWNYGYTF; v_gene: TRBV7-2; j_gene: TRBJ1-2
CDR3aa: CASRRRGQPIPDSPLHF; v_gene: TRBV7-2; j_gene: TRBJ1-6
CDR3aa: CASSLKEGDTQYF; v_gene: TRBV11-3; j_gene: TRBJ2-3
CDR3aa: CASSPQTGGGQPQHF; v_gene: TRBV7-9; j_gene: TRBJ1-5
CDR3aa: CSVDQGNTDTQYF; v_gene: TRBV29-1; j_gene: TRBJ2-3
CDR3aa: CASMYSGRGTEAFF; v_gene: TRBV6-5; j_gene: TRBJ1-1
CDR3aa: CASSEQIEQFF; v_gene: TRBV25-1; j_gene: TRBJ2-1
CDR3aa: CASGTLSSGCDNEQFF; v_gene: TRBV12-5; j_gene: TRBJ2-1
CDR3aa: CASSDPQGFAEAFF; v_gene: TRBV6-1; j_gene: TRBJ1-1
CDR3aa: CASSHGFTEVNTEAFF; v_gene: TRBV11-2; j_gene: TRBJ1-1
CDR3aa: CASSSKWSAAEAFF; v_gene: TRBV7-2; j_gene: TRBJ1-1
CDR3aa: CASSQEIVGRVDETQYF; v_gene: TRBV4-1; j_gene: TRBJ2-5
CDR3aa: CASSIPASNNEQYF; v_gene: TRBV19; j_gene: TRBJ2-7
CDR3aa: CASSQADNEQFF; v_gene: TRBV3-1/TRBV3-2; j_gene: TRBJ2-1
CDR3aa: CASRGTGRNTEAFF; v_gene: TRBV2; j_gene: TRBJ1-1
CDR3aa: CASSGQGGDQPQHF; v_gene: TRBV6-6; j_gene: TRBJ1-5
CDR3aa: CASSQSALAQGRGETQYF; v_gene: TRBV4-2; j_gene: TRBJ2-5
CDR3aa: CASSPPRIQETQYF; v_gene: TRBV3-1/TRBV3-2; j_gene: TRBJ2-5
CDR3aa: CASRPQGASGANVLTF; v_gene: TRBV18; j_gene: TRBJ2-6
CDR3aa: CASSPPRIKDTQYF; v_gene: TRBV18; j_gene: TRBJ2-3
CDR3aa: CASSLPRAGATDTQYF; v_gene: TRBV5-1; j_gene: TRBJ2-3
CDR3aa: CASRDRLSNQPQHF; v_gene: TRBV2; j_gene: TRBJ1-5
CDR3aa: CASSLGRGSIEKLFF; v_gene: TRBV28; j_gene: TRBJ1-4
CDR3aa: CASSFRRGETQYF; v_gene: TRBV7-2; j_gene: TRBJ2-5
CDR3aa: CASSGPAREVLYEQYF; v_gene: TRBV2; j_gene: TRBJ2-7
CDR3aa: CASSQTGIKAFF; v_gene: TRBV7-2; j_gene: TRBJ1-1
CDR3aa: CASSKSQETQYF; v_gene: TRBV28; j_gene: TRBJ2-5
CDR3aa: CASSLTGLANQPQHF; v_gene: TRBV11-2; j_gene: TRBJ1-5